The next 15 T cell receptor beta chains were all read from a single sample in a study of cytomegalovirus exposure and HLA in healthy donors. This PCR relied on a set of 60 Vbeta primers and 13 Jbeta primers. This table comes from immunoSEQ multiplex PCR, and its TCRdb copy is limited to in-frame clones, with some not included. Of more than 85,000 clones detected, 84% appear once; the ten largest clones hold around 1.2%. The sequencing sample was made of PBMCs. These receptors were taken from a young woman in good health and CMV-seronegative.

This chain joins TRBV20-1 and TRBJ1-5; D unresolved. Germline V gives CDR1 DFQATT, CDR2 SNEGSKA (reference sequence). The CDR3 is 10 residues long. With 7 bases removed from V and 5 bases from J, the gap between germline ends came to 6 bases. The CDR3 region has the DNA TGCAGTGACAGTTATCAGCCCCAGCATTTT. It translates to CSDSYQPQHF.

The CDR3: CAFLLRDSLDQETQYF. The DNA for the CDR3 is TGTGCCTTCTTACTACGGGACTCCCTGGATCAAGAGACCCAGTACTTC. The chain carries TRBV30 and TRBJ2-5; perhaps TRBD2 as D (6 bases). The CDR3 spans 16 residues. With 7 bases removed from V and 2 bases from J, the gap between germline ends came to 23 bases. Per germline, CDR1 GTSNPN and CDR2 SVGIG (reference sequence).

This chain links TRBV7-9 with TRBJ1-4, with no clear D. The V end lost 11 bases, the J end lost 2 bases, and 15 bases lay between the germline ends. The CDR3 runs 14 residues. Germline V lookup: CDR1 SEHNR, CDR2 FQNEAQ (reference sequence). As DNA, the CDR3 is TGTGCCGGTCGAAAAGCCGGGACTAATGAAAAACTGTTTTTT. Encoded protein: CAGRKAGTNEKLFF.

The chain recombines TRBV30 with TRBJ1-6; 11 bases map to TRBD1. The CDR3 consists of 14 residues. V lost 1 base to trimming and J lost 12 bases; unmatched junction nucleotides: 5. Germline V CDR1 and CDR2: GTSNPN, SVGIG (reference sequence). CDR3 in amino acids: CAWSEGQGVLPLHF. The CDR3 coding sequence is TGTGCCTGGAGTGAGGGACAGGGGGTTTTACCCCTCCACTTT.

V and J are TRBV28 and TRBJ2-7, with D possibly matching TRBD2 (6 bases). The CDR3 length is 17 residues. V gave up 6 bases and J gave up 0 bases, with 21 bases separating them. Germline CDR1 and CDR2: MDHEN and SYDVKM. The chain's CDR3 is CASRQGWRGPGSYEQYF. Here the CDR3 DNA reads TGTGCCAGCAGGCAAGGCTGGCGGGGACCGGGCTCCTACGAGCAGTACTTC.

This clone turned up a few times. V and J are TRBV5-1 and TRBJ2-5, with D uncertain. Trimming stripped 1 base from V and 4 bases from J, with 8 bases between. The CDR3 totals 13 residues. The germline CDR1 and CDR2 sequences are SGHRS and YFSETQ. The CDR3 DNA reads TGCGCCAGCAGCTTGACCGGTCCAGAGACCCAGTACTTC. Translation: CASSLTGPETQYF. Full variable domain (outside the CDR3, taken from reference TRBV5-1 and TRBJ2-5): KAGVTQTPRYLIKTRGQQVTLSCSPISGHRSVSWYQQTPGQGLQFLFEYFSETQRNKGNFPGRFSGRQFSNSRSEMNVSTLELGDSALYLCASSLTGPETQYFGPGTRLLVL.

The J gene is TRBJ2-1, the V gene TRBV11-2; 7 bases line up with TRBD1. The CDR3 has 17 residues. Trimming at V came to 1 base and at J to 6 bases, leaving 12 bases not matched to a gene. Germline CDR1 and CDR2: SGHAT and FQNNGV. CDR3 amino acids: CASSLVRTDRIANEQFF. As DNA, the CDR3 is TGTGCCAGCAGCTTAGTGCGGACGGACAGGATAGCCAATGAGCAGTTCTTC.

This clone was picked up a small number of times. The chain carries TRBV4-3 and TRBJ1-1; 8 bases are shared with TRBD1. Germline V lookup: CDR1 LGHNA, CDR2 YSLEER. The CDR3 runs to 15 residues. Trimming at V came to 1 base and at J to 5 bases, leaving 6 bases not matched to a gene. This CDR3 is CASSQVQGAGTEAFF. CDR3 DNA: TGCGCCAGCAGCCAAGTCCAGGGGGCGGGTACTGAAGCTTTCTTT.

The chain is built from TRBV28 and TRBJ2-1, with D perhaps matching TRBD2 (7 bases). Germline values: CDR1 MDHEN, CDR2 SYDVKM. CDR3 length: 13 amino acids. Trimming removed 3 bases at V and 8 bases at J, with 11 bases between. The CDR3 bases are TGTGCCAGCAGTTTGGGGGGGCACGATGAGCAGTTCTTC. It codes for CASSLGGHDEQFF.

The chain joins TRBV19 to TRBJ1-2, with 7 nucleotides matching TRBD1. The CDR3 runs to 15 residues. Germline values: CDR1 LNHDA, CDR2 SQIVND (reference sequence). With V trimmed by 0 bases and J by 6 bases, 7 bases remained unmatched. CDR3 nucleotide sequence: TGTGCCAGTAGTATAGATCCCAGGGGGATCGATGGCTACACCTTC. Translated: CASSIDPRGIDGYTF.

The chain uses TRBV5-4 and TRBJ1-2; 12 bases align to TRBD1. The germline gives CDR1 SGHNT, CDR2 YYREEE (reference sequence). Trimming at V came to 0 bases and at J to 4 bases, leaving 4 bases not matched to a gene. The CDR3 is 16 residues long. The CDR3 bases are TGTGCCAGCAGCTTGGGGGACAGGGGGCGATCCTATGGCTACACCTTC. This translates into CASSLGDRGRSYGYTF. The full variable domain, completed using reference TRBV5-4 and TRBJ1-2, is ETGVTQSPTHLIKTRGQQVTLRCSSQSGHNTVSWYQQALGQGPQFIFQYYREEENGRGNFPPRFSGLQFPNYSSELNVNALELDDSALYLCASSLGDRGRSYGYTFGSGTRLTVV.

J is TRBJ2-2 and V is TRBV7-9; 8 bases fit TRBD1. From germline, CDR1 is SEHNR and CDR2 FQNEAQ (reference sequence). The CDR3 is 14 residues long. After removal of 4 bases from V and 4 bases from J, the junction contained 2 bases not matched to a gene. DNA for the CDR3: TGTGCCAGCAGCTCCACAGGGGGCACCGGGGAGCTGTTTTTT. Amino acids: CASSSTGGTGELFF.

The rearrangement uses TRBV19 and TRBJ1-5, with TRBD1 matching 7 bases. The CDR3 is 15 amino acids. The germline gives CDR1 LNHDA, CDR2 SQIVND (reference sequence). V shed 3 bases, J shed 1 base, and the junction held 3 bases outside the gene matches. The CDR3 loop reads CASSMGTASNQPQHF. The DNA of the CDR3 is TGTGCCAGTAGTATGGGGACAGCAAGCAATCAGCCCCAGCATTTT. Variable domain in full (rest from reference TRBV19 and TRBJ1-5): DGGITQSPKYLFRKEGQNVTLSCEQNLNHDAMYWYRQDPGQGLRLIYYSQIVNDFQKGDIAEGYSVSREKKESFPLTVTSAQKNPTAFYLCASSMGTASNQPQHFGDGTRLSIL.

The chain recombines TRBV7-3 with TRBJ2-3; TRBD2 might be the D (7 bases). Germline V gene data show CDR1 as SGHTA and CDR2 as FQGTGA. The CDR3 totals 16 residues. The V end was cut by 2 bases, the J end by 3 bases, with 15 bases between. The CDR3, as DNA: TGTGCCAGCAGCTTAGGGGGGGGGCCCCAGACAGATACGCAGTATTTT. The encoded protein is CASSLGGGPQTDTQYF.

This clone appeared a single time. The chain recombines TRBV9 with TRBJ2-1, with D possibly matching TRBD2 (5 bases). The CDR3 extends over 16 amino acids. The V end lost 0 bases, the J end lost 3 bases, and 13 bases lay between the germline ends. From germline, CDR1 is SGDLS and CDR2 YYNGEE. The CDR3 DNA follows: TGTGCCAGCAGCGTAGGGGGAGCGGCAGGCTACAATGAGCAGTTCTTC. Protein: CASSVGGAAGYNEQFF.